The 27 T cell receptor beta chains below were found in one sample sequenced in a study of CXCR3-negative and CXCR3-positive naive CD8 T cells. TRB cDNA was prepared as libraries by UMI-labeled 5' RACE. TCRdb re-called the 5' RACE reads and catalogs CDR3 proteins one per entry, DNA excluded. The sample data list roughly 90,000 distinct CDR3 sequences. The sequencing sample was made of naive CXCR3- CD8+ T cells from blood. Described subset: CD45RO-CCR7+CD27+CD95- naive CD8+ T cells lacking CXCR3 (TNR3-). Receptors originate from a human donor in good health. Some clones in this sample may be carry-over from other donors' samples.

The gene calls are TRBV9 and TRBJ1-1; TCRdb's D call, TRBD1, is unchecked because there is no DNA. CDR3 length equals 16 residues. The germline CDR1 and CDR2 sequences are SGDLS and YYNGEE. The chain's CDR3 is CASNSGDRGSYTEAFF.

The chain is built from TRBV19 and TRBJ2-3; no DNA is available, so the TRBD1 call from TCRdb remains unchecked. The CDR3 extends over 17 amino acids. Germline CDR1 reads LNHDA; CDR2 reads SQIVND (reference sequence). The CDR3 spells CASSLDGTGGYTDTQYF.

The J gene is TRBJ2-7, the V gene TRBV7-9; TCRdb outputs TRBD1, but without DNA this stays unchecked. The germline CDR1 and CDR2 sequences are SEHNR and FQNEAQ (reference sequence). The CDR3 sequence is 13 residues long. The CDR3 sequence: CASSPLEGGEQYF. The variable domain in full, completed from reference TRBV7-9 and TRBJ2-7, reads DTGVSQNPRHKITKRGQNVTFRCDPISEHNRLYWYRQTLGQGPEFLTYFQNEAQLEKSRLLSDRFSAERPKGSFSTLEIQRTEQGDSAMYLCASSPLEGGEQYFGPGTRLTVT.

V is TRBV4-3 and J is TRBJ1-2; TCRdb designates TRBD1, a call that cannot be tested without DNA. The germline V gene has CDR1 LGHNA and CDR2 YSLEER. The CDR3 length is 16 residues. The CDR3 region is CASSQDWAGGGYGYTF.

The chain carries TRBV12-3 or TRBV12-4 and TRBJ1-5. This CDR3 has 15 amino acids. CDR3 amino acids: CASSLAAQPNQPQHF.

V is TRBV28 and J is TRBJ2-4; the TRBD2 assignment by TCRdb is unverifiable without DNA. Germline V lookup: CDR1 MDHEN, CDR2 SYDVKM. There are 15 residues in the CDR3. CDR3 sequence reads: CASSLGPTPRDIQYF.

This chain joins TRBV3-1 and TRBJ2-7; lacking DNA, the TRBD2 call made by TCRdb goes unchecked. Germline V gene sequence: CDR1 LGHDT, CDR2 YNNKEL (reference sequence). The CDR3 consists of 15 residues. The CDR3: CASSQDRGGLYEQYF.

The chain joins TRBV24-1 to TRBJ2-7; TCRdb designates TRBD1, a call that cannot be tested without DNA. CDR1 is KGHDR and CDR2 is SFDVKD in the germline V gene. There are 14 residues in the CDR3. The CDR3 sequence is CATSGPGGTYEQYF.

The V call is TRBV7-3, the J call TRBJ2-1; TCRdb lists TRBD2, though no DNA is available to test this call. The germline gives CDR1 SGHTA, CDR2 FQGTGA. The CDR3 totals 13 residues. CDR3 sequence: CASSLTGPNEQFF.

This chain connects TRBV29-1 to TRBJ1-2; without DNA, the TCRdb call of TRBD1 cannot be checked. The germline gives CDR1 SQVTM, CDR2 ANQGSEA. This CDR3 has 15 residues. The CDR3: CSSYGQTKGNYGYTF.

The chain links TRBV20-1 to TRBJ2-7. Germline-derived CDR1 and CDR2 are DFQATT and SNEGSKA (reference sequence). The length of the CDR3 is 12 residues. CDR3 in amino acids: CSARDLVYEQYF.

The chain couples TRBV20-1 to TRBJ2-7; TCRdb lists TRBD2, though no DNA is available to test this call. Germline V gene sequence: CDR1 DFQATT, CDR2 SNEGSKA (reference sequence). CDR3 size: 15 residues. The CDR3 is CSARELAGGSYEQYF.

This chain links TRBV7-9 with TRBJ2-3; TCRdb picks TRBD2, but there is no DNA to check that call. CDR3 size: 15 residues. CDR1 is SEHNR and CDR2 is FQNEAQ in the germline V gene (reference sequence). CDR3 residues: CASSLTSSNTDTQYF.

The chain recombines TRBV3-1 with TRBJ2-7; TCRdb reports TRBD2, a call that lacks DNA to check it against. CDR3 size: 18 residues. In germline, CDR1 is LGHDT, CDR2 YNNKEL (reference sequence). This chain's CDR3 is CASSQPGLAGGPSYEQYF.

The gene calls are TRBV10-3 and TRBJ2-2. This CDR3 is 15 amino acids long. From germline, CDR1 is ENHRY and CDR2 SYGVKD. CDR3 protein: CALRPENANTGELFF.

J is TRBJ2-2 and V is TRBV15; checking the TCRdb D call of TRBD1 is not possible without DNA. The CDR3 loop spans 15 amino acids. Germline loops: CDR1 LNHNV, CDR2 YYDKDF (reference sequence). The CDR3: CATSRDRGDTGELFF.

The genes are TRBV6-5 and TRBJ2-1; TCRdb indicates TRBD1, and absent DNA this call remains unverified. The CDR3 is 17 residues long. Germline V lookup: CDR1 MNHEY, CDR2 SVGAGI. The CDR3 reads CASSYLGTQSSYNEQFF.

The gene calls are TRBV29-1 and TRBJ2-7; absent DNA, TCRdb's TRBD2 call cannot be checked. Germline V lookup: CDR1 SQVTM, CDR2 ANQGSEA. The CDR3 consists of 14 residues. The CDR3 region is CSVERTSGGYEQYF.

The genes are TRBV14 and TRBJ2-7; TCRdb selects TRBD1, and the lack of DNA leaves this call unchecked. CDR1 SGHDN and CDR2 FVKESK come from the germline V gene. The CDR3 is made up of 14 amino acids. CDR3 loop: CASSQVASPHEQYF.

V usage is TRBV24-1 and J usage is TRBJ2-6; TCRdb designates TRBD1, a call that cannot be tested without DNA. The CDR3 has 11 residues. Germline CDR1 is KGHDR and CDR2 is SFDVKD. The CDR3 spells CATFWDGVLTF.

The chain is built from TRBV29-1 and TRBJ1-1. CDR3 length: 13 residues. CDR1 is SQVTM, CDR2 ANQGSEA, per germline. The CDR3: CSVEGGLGTEALF. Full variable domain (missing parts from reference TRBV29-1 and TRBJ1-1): SAVISQKPSRDICQRGTSLTIQCQVDSQVTMMFWYRQQPGQSLTLIATANQGSEATYESGFVIDKFPISRPNLTFSTLTVSNMSPEDSSIYLCSVEGGLGTEALFGQGTRLTVV.

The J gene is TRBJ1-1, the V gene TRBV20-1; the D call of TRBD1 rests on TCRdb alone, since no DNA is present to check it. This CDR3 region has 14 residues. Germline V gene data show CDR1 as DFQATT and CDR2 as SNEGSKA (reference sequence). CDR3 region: CSARGEQGDTEAFF.

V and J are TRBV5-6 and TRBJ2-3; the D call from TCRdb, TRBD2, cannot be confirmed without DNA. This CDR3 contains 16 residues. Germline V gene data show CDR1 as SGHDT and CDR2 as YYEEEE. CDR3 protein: CASSLGPLLSADTQYF.

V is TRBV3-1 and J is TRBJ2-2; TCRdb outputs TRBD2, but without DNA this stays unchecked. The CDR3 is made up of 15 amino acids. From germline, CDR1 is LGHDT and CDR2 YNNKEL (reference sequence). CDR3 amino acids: CASSSGATNTGELFF.

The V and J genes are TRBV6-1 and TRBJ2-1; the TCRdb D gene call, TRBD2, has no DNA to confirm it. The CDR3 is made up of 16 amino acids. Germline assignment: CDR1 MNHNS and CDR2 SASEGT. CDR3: CASSPGLLSSYNEQFF.

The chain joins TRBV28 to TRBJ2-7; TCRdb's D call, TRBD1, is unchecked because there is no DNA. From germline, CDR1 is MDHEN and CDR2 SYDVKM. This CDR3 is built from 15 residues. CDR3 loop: CASRPTGRVAYEQYF.

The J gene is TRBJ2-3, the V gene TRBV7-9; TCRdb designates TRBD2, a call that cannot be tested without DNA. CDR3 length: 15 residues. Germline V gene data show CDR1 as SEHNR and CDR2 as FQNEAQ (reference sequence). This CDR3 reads CASRSGGSFTDTQYF.